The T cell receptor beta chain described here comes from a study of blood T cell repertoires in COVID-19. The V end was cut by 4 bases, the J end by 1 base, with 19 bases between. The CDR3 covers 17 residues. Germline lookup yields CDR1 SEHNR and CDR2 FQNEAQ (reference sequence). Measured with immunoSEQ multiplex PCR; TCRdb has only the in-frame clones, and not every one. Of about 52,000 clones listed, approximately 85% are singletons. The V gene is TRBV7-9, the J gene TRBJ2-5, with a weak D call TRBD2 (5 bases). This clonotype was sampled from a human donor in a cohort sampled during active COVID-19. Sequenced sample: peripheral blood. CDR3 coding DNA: TGTGCCAGCAGCTCCTTCGGCGGGTACATGACCCAAGAGACCCAGTACTTC. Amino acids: CASSSFGGYMTQETQYF.